The 3 T cell receptor beta chains below all came from one sample that was sequenced in a study of shared T cell receptors in the human thymus. Data came from immunoSEQ multiplex PCR; TCRdb stores just in-frame clones and leaves some out. The table includes under 850,000 clones, around nine tenths detected once. These sequences were also reported in another study, on human thymus T cells.

The specimen was thymocytes. These receptors originate from a boy under two years old with a congenital heart defect.

V gene TRBV28 combines with J gene TRBJ2-1; D perhaps matches TRBD1 (5 bases). From germline, CDR1 is MDHEN and CDR2 SYDVKM. V was pared by 2 bases and J by 10 bases, with 9 bases between. There are 12 residues in the CDR3. CDR3 bases: TGTGCCAGCAGTTTAAGGGGTAACGAGCAGTTCTTC. Protein: CASSLRGNEQFF.

The chain joins TRBV11-2 to TRBJ2-1, with 8 bases that match TRBD2. There are 15 residues in the CDR3. Germline CDR1 and CDR2: SGHAT and FQNNGV. CDR3 in amino acids: CASHFSGGLYNEQFF. The CDR3 bases are TGTGCAAGCCACTTTTCGGGAGGGCTCTACAATGAGCAGTTCTTC. Complete variable domain (other parts from reference TRBV11-2 and TRBJ2-1): EAGVAQSPRYKIIEKRQSVAFWCNPISGHATLYWYQQILGQGPKLLIQFQNNGVVDDSQLPKDRFSAERLKGVDSTLKIQPAKLEDSAVYLCASHFSGGLYNEQFFGPGTRLTVL.

This clone was seen only once. This sequence joins TRBV7-8 and TRBJ2-7; 14 bases are shared with TRBD2. J lost 4 bases, V lost 4 bases, and 6 bases had no gene match. The CDR3 spans 16 residues. Per germline, CDR1 SGHVS and CDR2 FQNEAQ. The DNA of the CDR3 is TGTGCCAGCAGCTCCCCGGGACTAGCGGGGGTATACGAGCAGTACTTC. This sequence encodes CASSSPGLAGVYEQYF.